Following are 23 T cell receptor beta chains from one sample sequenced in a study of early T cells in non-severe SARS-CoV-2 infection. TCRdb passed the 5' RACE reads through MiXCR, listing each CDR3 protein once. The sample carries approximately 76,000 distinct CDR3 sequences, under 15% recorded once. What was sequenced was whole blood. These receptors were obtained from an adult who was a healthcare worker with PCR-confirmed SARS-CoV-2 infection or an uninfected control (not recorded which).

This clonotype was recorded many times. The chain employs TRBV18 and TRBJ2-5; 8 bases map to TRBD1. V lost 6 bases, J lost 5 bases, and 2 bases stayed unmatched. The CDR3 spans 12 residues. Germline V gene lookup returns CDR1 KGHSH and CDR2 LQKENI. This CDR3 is CASSRQGETQYF. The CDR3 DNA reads TGTGCCAGCTCTCGACAGGGGGAGACCCAGTACTTC.

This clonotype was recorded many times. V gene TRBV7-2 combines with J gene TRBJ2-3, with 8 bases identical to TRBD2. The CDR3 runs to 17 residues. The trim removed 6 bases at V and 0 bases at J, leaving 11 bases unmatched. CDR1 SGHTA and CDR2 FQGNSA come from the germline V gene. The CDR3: CASSRKGGGGSTDTQYF. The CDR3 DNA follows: TGTGCCAGCAGTCGCAAGGGCGGCGGGGGGAGCACAGATACGCAGTATTTT.

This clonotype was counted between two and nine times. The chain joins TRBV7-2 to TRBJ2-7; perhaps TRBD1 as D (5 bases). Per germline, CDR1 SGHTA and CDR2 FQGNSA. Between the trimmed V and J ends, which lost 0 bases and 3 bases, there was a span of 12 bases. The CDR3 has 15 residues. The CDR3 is CASSLAVGQGYEQYF. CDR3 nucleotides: TGTGCCAGCAGCTTAGCCGTAGGGCAGGGCTACGAGCAGTACTTC. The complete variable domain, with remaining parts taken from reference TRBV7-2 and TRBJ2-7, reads GAGVSQSPSNKVTEKGKDVELRCDPISGHTALYWYRQSLGQGLEFLIYFQGNSAPDKSGLPSDRFSAERTGGSVSTLTIQRTQQEDSAVYLCASSLAVGQGYEQYFGPGTRLTVT.

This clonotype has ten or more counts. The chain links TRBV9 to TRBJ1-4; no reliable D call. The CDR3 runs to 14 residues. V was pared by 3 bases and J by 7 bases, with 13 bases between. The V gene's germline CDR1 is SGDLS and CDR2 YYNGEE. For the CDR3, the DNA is TGTGCCAGCAGCGCGAGGGAAGGAGGTGAAAAACTGTTTTTT. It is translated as CASSAREGGEKLFF.

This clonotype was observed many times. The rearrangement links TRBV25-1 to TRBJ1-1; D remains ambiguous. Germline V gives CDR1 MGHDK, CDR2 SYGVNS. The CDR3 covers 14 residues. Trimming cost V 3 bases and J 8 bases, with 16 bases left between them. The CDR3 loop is CASSDLEPLAEAFF. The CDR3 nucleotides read TGTGCCAGCAGTGACCTTGAGCCGCTCGCGGAAGCTTTCTTT.

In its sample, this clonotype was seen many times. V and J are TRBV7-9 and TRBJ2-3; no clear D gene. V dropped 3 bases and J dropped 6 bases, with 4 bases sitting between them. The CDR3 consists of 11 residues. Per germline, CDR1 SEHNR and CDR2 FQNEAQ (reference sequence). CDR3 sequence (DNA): TGTGCCAGCAGCTTCTCGGATACGCAGTATTTT. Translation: CASSFSDTQYF.

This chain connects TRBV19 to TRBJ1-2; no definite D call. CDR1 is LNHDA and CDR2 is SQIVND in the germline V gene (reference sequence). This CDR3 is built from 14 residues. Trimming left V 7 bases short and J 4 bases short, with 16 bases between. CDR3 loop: CASTGRSGFYGYTF. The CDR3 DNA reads TGTGCCAGTACCGGAAGATCAGGTTTCTATGGCTACACCTTC.

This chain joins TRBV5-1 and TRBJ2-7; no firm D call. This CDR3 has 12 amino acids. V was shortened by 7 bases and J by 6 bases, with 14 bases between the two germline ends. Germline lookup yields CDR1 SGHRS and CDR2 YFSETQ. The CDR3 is CASSSGCCEQYF. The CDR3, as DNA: TGCGCCAGCTCCTCCGGGTGCTGCGAGCAGTACTTC.

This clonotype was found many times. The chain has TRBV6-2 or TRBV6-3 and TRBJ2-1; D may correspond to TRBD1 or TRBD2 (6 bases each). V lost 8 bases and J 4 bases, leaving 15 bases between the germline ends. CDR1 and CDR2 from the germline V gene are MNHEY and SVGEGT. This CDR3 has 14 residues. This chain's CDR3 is CASRRGTYYNEQFF. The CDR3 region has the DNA TGTGCCAGCCGCCGGGGGACATATTACAATGAGCAGTTCTTC.

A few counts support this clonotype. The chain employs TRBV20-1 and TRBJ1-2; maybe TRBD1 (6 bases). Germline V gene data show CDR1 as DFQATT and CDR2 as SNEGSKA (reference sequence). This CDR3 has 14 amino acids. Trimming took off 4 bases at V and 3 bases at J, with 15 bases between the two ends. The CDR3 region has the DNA TGCAGTGCTACGGGGGGGCCCAGCGACTATGGCTACACCTTC. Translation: CSATGGPSDYGYTF.

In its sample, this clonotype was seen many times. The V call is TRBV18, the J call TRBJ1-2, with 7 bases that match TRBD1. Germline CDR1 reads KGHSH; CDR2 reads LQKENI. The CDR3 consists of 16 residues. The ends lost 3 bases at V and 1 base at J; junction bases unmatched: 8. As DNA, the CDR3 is TGTGCCAGCTCACCGGCCCCCCCAGGGGGTAACTATGGCTACACCTTC. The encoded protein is CASSPAPPGGNYGYTF.

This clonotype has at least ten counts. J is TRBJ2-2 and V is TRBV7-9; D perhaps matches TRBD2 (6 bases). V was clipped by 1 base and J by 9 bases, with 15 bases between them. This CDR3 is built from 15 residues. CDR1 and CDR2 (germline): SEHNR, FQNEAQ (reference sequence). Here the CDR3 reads CASSLDGSGSRELFF. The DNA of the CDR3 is TGTGCCAGCAGCTTAGACGGGAGCGGGTCCCGGGAGCTGTTTTTT.

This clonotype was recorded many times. The CDR3 nucleotides are TGTGCCAGTAGCGGGTCGGACACAGATACGCAGTATTTT. Translated: CASSGSDTDTQYF. This chain joins TRBV19 and TRBJ2-3, with unresolved D. The CDR3 is 13 amino acids. The germline V and J ends were trimmed by 6 bases and 2 bases, with 9 bases remaining between them. Germline assignment: CDR1 LNHDA and CDR2 SQIVND (reference sequence).

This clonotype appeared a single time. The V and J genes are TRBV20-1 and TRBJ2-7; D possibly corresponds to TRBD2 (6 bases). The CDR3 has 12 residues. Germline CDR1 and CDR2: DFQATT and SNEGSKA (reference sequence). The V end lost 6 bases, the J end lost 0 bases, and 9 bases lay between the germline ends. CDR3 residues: CSAPDYSYEQYF. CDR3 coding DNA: TGCAGTGCGCCGGACTACTCCTACGAGCAGTACTTC.

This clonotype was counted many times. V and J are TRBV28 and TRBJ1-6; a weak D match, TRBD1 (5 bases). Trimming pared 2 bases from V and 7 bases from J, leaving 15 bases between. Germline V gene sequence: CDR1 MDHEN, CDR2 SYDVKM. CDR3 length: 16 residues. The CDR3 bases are TGTGCCAGCAGTTTACAGGGCCTCGATGTCAATTCACCCCTCCACTTT. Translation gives CASSLQGLDVNSPLHF.

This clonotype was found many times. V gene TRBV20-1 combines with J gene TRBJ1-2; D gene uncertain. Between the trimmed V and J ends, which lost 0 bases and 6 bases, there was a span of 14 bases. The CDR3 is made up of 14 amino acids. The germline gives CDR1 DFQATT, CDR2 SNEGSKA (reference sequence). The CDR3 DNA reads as TGCAGTGCTAGAGATAATAAAGGTGCGGATGGCTACACCTTC. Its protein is CSARDNKGADGYTF.

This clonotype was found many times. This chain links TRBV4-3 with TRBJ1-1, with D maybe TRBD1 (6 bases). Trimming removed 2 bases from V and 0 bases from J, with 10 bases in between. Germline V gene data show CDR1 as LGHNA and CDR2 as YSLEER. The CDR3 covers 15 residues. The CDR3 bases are TGCGCCAGCAGCCAATGGACAGACATGAACACTGAAGCTTTCTTT. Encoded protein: CASSQWTDMNTEAFF.

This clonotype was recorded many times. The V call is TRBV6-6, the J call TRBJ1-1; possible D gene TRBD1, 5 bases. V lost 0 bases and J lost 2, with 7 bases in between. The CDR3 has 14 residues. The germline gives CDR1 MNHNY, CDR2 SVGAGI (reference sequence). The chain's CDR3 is CASSYSQGNTEAFF. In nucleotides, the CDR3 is TGTGCCAGCAGTTACTCTCAGGGTAACACTGAAGCTTTCTTT.

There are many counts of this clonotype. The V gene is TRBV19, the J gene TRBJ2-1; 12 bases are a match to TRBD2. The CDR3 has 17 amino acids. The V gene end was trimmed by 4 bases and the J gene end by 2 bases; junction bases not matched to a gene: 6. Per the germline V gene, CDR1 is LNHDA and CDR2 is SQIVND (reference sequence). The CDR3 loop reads CASSTSGRALTYNEQFF. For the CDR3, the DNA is TGTGCCAGTAGTACTAGCGGGAGGGCCTTGACCTACAATGAGCAGTTCTTC.

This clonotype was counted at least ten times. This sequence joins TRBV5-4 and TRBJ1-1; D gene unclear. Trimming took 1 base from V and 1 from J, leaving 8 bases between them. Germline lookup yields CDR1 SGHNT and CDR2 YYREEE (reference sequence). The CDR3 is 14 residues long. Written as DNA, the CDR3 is TGTGCCAGCAGCTTGACGAAAACGAACACTGAAGCTTTCTTT. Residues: CASSLTKTNTEAFF. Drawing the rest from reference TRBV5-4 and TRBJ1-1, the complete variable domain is ETGVTQSPTHLIKTRGQQVTLRCSSQSGHNTVSWYQQALGQGPQFIFQYYREEENGRGNFPPRFSGLQFPNYSSELNVNALELDDSALYLCASSLTKTNTEAFFGQGTRLTVV.

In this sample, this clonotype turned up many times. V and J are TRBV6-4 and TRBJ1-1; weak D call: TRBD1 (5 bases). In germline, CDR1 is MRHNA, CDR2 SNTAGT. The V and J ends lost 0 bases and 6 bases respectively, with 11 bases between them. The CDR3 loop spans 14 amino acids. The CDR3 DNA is TGTGCCAGCAGTGACTCTGCAGGGTCCTCTGAAGCTTTCTTT. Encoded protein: CASSDSAGSSEAFF.

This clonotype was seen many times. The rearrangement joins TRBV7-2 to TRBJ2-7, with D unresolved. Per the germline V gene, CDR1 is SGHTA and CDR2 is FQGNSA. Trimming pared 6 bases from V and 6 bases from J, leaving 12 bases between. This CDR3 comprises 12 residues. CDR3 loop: CASSFDAFEQYF. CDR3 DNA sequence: TGTGCCAGCAGTTTCGACGCTTTCGAGCAGTACTTC.

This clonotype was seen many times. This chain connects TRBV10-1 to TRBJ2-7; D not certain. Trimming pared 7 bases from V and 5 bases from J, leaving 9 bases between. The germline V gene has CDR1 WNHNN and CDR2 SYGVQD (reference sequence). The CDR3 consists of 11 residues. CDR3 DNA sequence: TGCGCCAGCACCGCATGGGACGAGCAGTACTTC. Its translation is CASTAWDEQYF.